The 5 T cell receptor beta chains given below trace back to one sample, sequenced in a study of blood T cell repertoires in COVID-19. Libraries were prepared by immunoSEQ multiplex PCR; TCRdb keeps only in-frame clonotypes and omits some of them. The sample carries tens of thousands of clones, about 81% recorded once. The sample consisted of peripheral blood. These receptors were obtained from a human donor in a cohort sampled during active COVID-19.

The table lists this clone with a count of one. The chain combines TRBV27 with TRBJ2-1; 12 nucleotides agree with TRBD2. The CDR3 is 15 amino acids. CDR1 and CDR2 (germline): MNHEY, SMNVEV (reference sequence). The junction had 3 bases not matched to a gene; V was cut back by 5 bases and J by 4 bases. CDR3 region: CASSPGTSGYNEQFF. The CDR3 DNA sequence: TGTGCCAGCAGTCCCGGGACTAGCGGGTACAATGAGCAGTTCTTC.

The chain combines TRBV5-6 with TRBJ1-1; D is possibly TRBD1 (5 bases). V lost 4 bases, J lost 1 base, and 14 bases lay in between. The CDR3 has 15 residues. CDR1 is SGHDT, CDR2 YYEEEE, per germline. The DNA for the CDR3 is TGTGCCAGCAGCCCTGTGGGAGGGACGAACACTGAAGCTTTCTTT. Translation gives CASSPVGGTNTEAFF.

This clone was detected only once. The rearrangement links TRBV28 to TRBJ2-7; 7 nucleotides align to TRBD1. V was pared by 6 bases and J by 0 bases, with 5 bases of the junction left unmatched. The CDR3 is 14 amino acids. Germline values: CDR1 MDHEN, CDR2 SYDVKM. CDR3 region: CASRQQGSSYEQYF. Written as DNA, the CDR3 is TGTGCCAGCAGACAACAGGGGTCCTCCTACGAGCAGTACTTC. Complete variable domain (other parts from reference TRBV28 and TRBJ2-7): DVKVTQSSRYLVKRTGEKVFLECVQDMDHENMFWYRQDPGLGLRLIYFSYDVKMKEKGDIPEGYSVSREKKERFSLILESASTNQTSMYLCASRQQGSSYEQYFGPGTRLTVT.

The rearrangement joins TRBV6-2 or TRBV6-3 to TRBJ2-2, with 11 nucleotides matching TRBD2. CDR1 is MNHEY and CDR2 is SVGEGT in the germline V gene. This CDR3 is built from 16 residues. J lost 1 base, V lost 4 bases, and 2 bases had no gene match. For the CDR3, the DNA is TGTGCCAGCAGTTCCACTAGCGGGGGGAACACCGGGGAGCTGTTTTTT. Translating gives CASSSTSGGNTGELFF.

The V gene is TRBV27, the J gene TRBJ1-6, with D perhaps matching TRBD1 (6 bases). V was clipped by 8 bases and J by 10 bases, with 24 bases between them. The CDR3 consists of 16 residues. Germline CDR1 reads MNHEY; CDR2 reads SMNVEV (reference sequence). The CDR3 nucleotides read TGTGCCAGCCGCCCGGGATGGGGGCCCCAGGACTCACCCCTCCACTTT. Its protein is CASRPGWGPQDSPLHF.